Listed here are 13 T cell receptor beta chains from one sample, sequenced in a study of blood T cell repertoires in COVID-19. Here immunoSEQ multiplex PCR was the method, and the copy in TCRdb shows in-frame clones only, minus some. The profile covers about 40,000 clones, with under 80% appearing a single time and about 28% taken by the ten largest. Material: peripheral blood. Receptors were obtained from an elderly man with acute or convalescent COVID-19.

V and J are TRBV7-2 and TRBJ2-7, with 10 bases matching TRBD2. Germline V CDR1 and CDR2: SGHTA, FQGNSA. The CDR3 is 14 residues long. The trim removed 1 base at V and 6 bases at J, leaving 3 bases unmatched. The chain's CDR3 is CASSLDRTSGEQYF. Here the CDR3 DNA reads TGTGCCAGCAGCTTAGATCGGACTAGCGGCGAGCAGTACTTC.

There are a few counts of this clone. The J gene is TRBJ2-2, the V gene TRBV28; D is perhaps TRBD2 (6 bases). Germline V CDR1 and CDR2: MDHEN, SYDVKM. The V gene lost 11 bases and the J gene lost 6 bases, with 7 bases spanning the gap. This CDR3 has 10 amino acids. DNA for the CDR3: TGTGCCCGGGGGTCCGGGGAGCTGTTTTTT. This codes for CARGSGELFF.

CDR3 sequence: CASSSPDRGTEAFF. CDR3 coding DNA: TGTGCCAGCAGTTCCCCCGACAGGGGCACTGAAGCTTTCTTT. The rearrangement links TRBV28 to TRBJ1-1, with 8 nucleotides matching TRBD1. J was trimmed by 4 bases and V by 4 bases; bases with no gene match: 5. CDR1 and CDR2 (germline): MDHEN, SYDVKM. The CDR3 runs 14 residues. The complete variable domain, with remaining parts taken from reference TRBV28 and TRBJ1-1, reads DVKVTQSSRYLVKRTGEKVFLECVQDMDHENMFWYRQDPGLGLRLIYFSYDVKMKEKGDIPEGYSVSREKKERFSLILESASTNQTSMYLCASSSPDRGTEAFFGQGTRLTVV.

This clone was seen only once. This chain joins TRBV3-1 (or the pseudogene TRBV3-2) and TRBJ1-1; no clear D gene. Germline V gives CDR1 LGHDT, CDR2 YNNKEL (reference sequence). This CDR3 is built from 16 residues. Trimming took 4 bases from V and 4 from J, leaving 19 bases between them. This chain's CDR3 is CASSLKGRKGGTEAFF. CDR3 bases: TGTGCCAGCAGCCTAAAAGGGAGAAAAGGAGGCACTGAAGCTTTCTTT.

This clone was seen a few times. The rearrangement links TRBV7-9 to TRBJ2-7, with D possibly TRBD1 on 6 matching bases. The CDR3 consists of 12 residues. From germline, CDR1 is SEHNR and CDR2 FQNEAQ (reference sequence). The ends were cut back, 8 bases at V and 2 bases at J, with 10 bases in the middle. In DNA form, the CDR3 reads TGTGCCAGCGGGACAAGCACCTACGAGCAGTACTTC. It encodes CASGTSTYEQYF.

The chain is built from TRBV5-1 and TRBJ2-3; 8 nucleotides match TRBD1. V shed 3 bases and J 4 bases; nucleotides not matched to a gene: 4. The germline gives CDR1 SGHRS, CDR2 YFSETQ. This CDR3 has 14 residues. In DNA form, the CDR3 reads TGCGCCAGCAGCTGGGGGACAGGACCAGATACGCAGTATTTT. This codes for CASSWGTGPDTQYF.

There are a few counts of this clone. The rearrangement links TRBV5-4 to TRBJ2-5, with TRBD2 matching 7 bases. Germline V gene lookup returns CDR1 SGHNT and CDR2 YYREEE (reference sequence). V gave up 4 bases and J gave up 1 base; unmatched junction bases: 1. The CDR3 covers 13 residues. The CDR3 bases are TGTGCCAGCAGCCGGACTAGCCAAGAGACCCAGTACTTC. Translated: CASSRTSQETQYF.

The chain combines TRBV11-2 with TRBJ2-3, with TRBD1 matching 8 bases. The germline gives CDR1 SGHAT, CDR2 FQNNGV. The CDR3 sequence is 13 residues long. V lost 5 bases, J lost 7 bases, and 5 bases stayed unmatched. This CDR3 reads CASSAGQAYTQYF. DNA of the CDR3: TGTGCCAGCAGCGCGGGACAGGCTTATACGCAGTATTTT. Supplemented by reference TRBV11-2 and TRBJ2-3, the full variable domain reads EAGVAQSPRYKIIEKRQSVAFWCNPISGHATLYWYQQILGQGPKLLIQFQNNGVVDDSQLPKDRFSAERLKGVDSTLKIQPAKLEDSAVYLCASSAGQAYTQYFGPGTRLTVL.

The V and J genes are TRBV18 and TRBJ2-7, with 9 bases fitting TRBD2. The ends lost 3 bases at V and 0 bases at J; junction bases unmatched: 9. The germline V gene encodes CDR1 KGHSH and CDR2 LQKENI. This CDR3 has 17 residues. The CDR3 sequence: CASSPYSTSGFSYEQYF. CDR3 coding DNA: TGTGCCAGCTCACCCTATTCGACTAGCGGATTCTCCTACGAGCAGTACTTC.

This chain uses TRBV15 with TRBJ2-3; D is unresolved. V lost 2 bases to trimming and J lost 4 bases, with 16 bases between them. The CDR3 has 16 amino acids. Looked up from germline, CDR1 is LNHNV and CDR2 is YYDKDF (reference sequence). This CDR3 is CATSRSLGTGADTQYF. CDR3 nucleotides: TGTGCCACCAGCAGATCTCTAGGAACCGGCGCAGATACGCAGTATTTT.

This chain connects TRBV5-1 to TRBJ2-1; 10 bases agree with TRBD1. The germline V gene has CDR1 SGHRS and CDR2 YFSETQ. The length of the CDR3 is 17 residues. Trimming at V came to 6 bases and at J to 7 bases, leaving 16 bases not matched to a gene. Here the CDR3 reads CASTQDRGTGEGNEQFF. Written as DNA, the CDR3 is TGCGCCAGCACCCAGGATAGAGGGACAGGGGAAGGAAATGAGCAGTTCTTC.

The J gene is TRBJ2-3, the V gene TRBV7-9, with 8 nucleotides matching TRBD1. V lost 4 bases to trimming and J lost 5 bases; unmatched junction nucleotides: 8. This CDR3 has 15 residues. CDR1 SEHNR and CDR2 FQNEAQ come from the germline V gene (reference sequence). DNA of the CDR3: TGTGCCAGCAGCTCAGACAGGGGCCCGGGAGATACGCAGTATTTT. This gives the protein CASSSDRGPGDTQYF.

This chain uses TRBV4-2 with TRBJ2-7, with unresolved D. From germline, CDR1 is LGHNA and CDR2 YNFKEQ. This CDR3 comprises 13 residues. V lost 8 bases, J lost 1 base, and 12 bases lay in between. CDR3 in DNA: TGTGCCAGCGGTCGCGATGTGTCCTACGAGCAGTACTTC. Its protein product is CASGRDVSYEQYF.